Sequencing of this T cell receptor beta chain was carried out in a study of CD8+CD57+ T cells in acquired aplastic anemia. Study overall: 3 to 3.5 ug was the average amount of DNA from sorted CD4+ and CD8+ cells. Healthy donors gave 11 million or so reads on average for CD4+ cells.

Regarding this clonotype: Its antigen is still unknown.

Whole-study findings and limits: The study found no significant CD8+ Simpson's diversity difference between patients and controls. The same twenty-nine CD8+ CDR3 sequences occurred in patients and in controls.

TCR beta VDJ and CDR3 profiles were obtained from a genomic DNA template. MiXCR, run by TCRdb on the reads, gives a single entry per CDR3 protein. The sample lists some 190,000 distinct CDR3 sequences; 35% to 50% were seen once. This CDR3 is built from 15 residues. The trim removed 4 bases at V and 1 base at J, leaving 6 bases unmatched. Germline V gene data show CDR1 as SGHRS and CDR2 as YFSETQ. The specimen was sorted CD4+, CD8+, or CD8+CD57+ T cells (not recorded which) from PBMCs. The TCR was taken from a human donor in good health. This chain connects TRBV5-1 to TRBJ1-2; TRBD1 matches 8 bases. CDR3 amino acids: CASSRPGQDNYGYTF. DNA of the CDR3: TGCGCCAGCAGCCGACCGGGACAGGATAACTATGGCTACACCTTC.